These T cell receptor beta chains were read from a single sample in a study of cytomegalovirus exposure and HLA in healthy donors. Profiled with immunoSEQ multiplex PCR; TCRdb holds only in-frame clones, not every one. The sample includes 110,000 or so clones, 74% of them seen just once. Sequencing was performed on PBMCs. The source of these receptors is a woman aged 45-60 years in good health and CMV-seropositive. The CDR3 runs from the conserved cysteine through the conserved F or W.

TRBJ1-1,TRBV29-1,CSVDLGTAYTEAFF
TRBJ2-7,TRBV7-3,CASSLRDRDEQYF
TRBJ1-1,TRBV7-9,CASSVRQNMNTEAFF
TRBJ1-1,TRBV19,CASSIWDRGGGTEAFF
TRBJ2-1,TRBV19,CASSLAGGLYNEQFF
TRBJ2-6,TRBV7-9,CASSLQVPGANVLTF
TRBJ2-2,TRBV29-1,CSVEDLPGELFF
TRBJ1-4,TRBV28,CASSPDRGTNEKLFF
TRBJ2-1,TRBV6-5,CASSYYPGASNEQFF
TRBJ1-2,TRBV11-2,CASSRTGTNYGYTF
TRBJ2-2,TRBV9,CASSVGQNTGELFF
TRBJ2-7,TRBV7-2,CASSTIGGGSYEQYF
TRBJ1-2,TRBV25-1,CASSDPGSDNYGYTF
TRBJ1-1,TRBV30,CAWSRIGGNTEAFF
TRBJ2-7,TRBV2,CASSETQTGLGEQYF
TRBJ2-1,TRBV4-1,CASSHLDRGVNNEQFF
TRBJ2-7,TRBV6-6,CATARTGSYEQYF
TRBJ1-5,TRBV28,CAMDQQGKFNQPQHF
TRBJ2-5,TRBV7-6,CASSFGQQETQYF
TRBJ2-7,TRBV30,CAWSVGRSGLRLKIGSYEQYF
TRBJ2-3,TRBV7-6,CASSLRTGGTDTQYF
TRBJ2-5,TRBV5-8,CASSSRSGLETQYF
TRBJ1-2,TRBV7-2,CASSLALGSRGGYTF
TRBJ1-1,TRBV5-1,CASSLEGGITEAFF